The clone carrying this T cell receptor (beta chain) was picked up many times. This entry comes from a study of read filtering for tumor transcriptome and immune sequencing. CDR3 size: 16 residues. The ends were cut back, 5 bases at V and 2 bases at J, with 19 bases in the middle. Per germline, CDR1 SGHAT and CDR2 FQNNGV. From roughly 390 ng of RNA, a library with molecular barcoded alpha/delta and beta/gamma adaptors was made. TCRdb used MiXCR to reprocess the reads, holding one entry per CDR3 protein. The profile covers around 130,000 distinct CDR3 sequences, with under 15% appearing a single time and about 10% taken by the ten largest.

Input material: a population of CD138-negative cells sorted from bone marrow. The sequence was obtained from a donor at least 40 years old with multiple myeloma. The J gene is TRBJ2-7, the V gene TRBV11-2; weak D call: TRBD2 (6 bases). CDR3 in amino acids: CASSLLENGGTYEQYF. In DNA, the CDR3 is TGTGCCAGCAGCCTCCTAGAAAATGGGGGGACCTACGAGCAGTACTTC.